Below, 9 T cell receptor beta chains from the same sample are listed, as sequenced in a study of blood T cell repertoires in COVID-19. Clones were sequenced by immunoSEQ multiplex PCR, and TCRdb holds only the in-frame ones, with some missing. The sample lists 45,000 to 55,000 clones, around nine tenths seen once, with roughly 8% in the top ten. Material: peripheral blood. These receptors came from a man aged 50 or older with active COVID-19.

CDR3 DNA sequence: TGTGCCACCAGCAGACAGGGGCAGGCTAATGAAAAACTGTTTTTT. Translation: CATSRQGQANEKLFF. J is TRBJ1-4 and V is TRBV15; D is perhaps TRBD1 (6 bases). Trimming stripped 2 bases from V and 3 bases from J, with 10 bases between. The CDR3 runs 15 residues. The germline V gene encodes CDR1 LNHNV and CDR2 YYDKDF (reference sequence).

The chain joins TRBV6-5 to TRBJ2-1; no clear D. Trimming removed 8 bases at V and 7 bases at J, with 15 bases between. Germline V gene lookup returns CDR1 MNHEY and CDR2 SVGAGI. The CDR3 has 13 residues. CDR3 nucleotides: TGTGCCAGCGGGCCAGATTATGAAAATGAGCAGTTCTTC. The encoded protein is CASGPDYENEQFF.

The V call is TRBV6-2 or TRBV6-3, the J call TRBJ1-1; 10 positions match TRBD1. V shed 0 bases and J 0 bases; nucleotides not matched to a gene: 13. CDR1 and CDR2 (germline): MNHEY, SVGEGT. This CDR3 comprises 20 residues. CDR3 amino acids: CASSYSIRRTGGIMNTEAFF. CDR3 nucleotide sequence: TGTGCCAGCAGTTACTCGATTAGGAGGACAGGGGGGATCATGAACACTGAAGCTTTCTTT.

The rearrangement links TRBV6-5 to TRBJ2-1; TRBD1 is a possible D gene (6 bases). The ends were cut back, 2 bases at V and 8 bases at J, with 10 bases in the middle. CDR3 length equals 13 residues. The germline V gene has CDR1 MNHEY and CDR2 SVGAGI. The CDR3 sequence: CASSYLPGDEQFF. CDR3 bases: TGTGCCAGCAGTTACCTGCCAGGGGATGAGCAGTTCTTC.

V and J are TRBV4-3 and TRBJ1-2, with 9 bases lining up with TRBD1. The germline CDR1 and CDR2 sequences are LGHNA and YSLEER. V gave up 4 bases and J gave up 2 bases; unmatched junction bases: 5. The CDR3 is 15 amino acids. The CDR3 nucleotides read TGCGCCAGCAGCCGACTACAGGGGGCGAACTATGGCTACACCTTC. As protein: CASSRLQGANYGYTF.

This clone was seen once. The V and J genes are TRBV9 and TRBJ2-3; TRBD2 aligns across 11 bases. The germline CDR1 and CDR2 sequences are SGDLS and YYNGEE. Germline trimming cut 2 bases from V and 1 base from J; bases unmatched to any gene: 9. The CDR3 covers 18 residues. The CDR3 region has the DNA TGTGCCAGCAGCGTTTTAGCGGGGGGGCCATCAGGCACAGATACGCAGTATTTT. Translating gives CASSVLAGGPSGTDTQYF. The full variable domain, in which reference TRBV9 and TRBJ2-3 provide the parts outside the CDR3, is DSGVTQTPKHLITATGQRVTLRCSPRSGDLSVYWYQQSLDQGLQFLIQYYNGEERAKGNILERFSAQQFPDLHSELNLSSLELGDSALYFCASSVLAGGPSGTDTQYFGPGTRLTVL.

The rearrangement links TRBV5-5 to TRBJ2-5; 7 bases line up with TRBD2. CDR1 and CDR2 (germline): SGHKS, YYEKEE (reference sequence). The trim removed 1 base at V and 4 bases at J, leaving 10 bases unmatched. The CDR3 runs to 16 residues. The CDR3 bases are TGTGCCAGCAGCTTGCCTCCAGCGGGGACGGCAGAGACCCAGTACTTC. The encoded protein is CASSLPPAGTAETQYF. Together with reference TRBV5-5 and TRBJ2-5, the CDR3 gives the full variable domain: DAGVTQSPTHLIKTRGQQVTLRCSPISGHKSVSWYQQVLGQGPQFIFQYYEKEERGRGNFPDRFSARQFPNYSSELNVNALLLGDSALYLCASSLPPAGTAETQYFGPGTRLLVL.

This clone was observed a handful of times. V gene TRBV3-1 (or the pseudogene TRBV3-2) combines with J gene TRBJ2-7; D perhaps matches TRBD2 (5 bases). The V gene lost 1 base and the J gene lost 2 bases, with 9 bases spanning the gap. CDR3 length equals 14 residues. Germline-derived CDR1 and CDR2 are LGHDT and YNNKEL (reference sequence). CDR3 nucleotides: TGTGCCAGCAGCCAAGGGGTACTAGCCTACGAGCAGTACTTC. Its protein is CASSQGVLAYEQYF.

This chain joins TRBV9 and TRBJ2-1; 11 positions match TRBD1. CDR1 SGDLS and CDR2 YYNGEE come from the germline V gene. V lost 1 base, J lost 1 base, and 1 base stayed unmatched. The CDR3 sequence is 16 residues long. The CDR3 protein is CASSVRDRGSYNEQFF. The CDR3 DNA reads TGTGCCAGCAGCGTACGGGACAGGGGGTCCTACAATGAGCAGTTCTTC. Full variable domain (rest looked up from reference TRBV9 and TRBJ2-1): DSGVTQTPKHLITATGQRVTLRCSPRSGDLSVYWYQQSLDQGLQFLIQYYNGEERAKGNILERFSAQQFPDLHSELNLSSLELGDSALYFCASSVRDRGSYNEQFFGPGTRLTVL.